One and the same sample provided the 26 T cell receptor beta chains below, sequenced in a study of T cells expressing NK-cell markers. TCRdb reprocessed the 5' RACE reads and keeps a single row for each CDR3 protein, giving no DNA. The sample's table shows tens of thousands of distinct CDR3 sequences. Input material: blood T cells: a sorted CD56 or NKG2C T cell subset, CD4+ or CD8+ T cells, or bulk PBMC T cells (not recorded which). These receptors all come from a woman aged 18 to 69 in good health.

V and J are TRBV5-1 and TRBJ1-4. The CDR3 runs to 15 residues. Germline-derived CDR1 and CDR2 are SGHRS and YFSETQ. The CDR3 loop reads CASSLRTDLGEKLFF. Complete variable domain (other parts from reference TRBV5-1 and TRBJ1-4): KAGVTQTPRYLIKTRGQQVTLSCSPISGHRSVSWYQQTPGQGLQFLFEYFSETQRNKGNFPGRFSGRQFSNSRSEMNVSTLELGDSALYLCASSLRTDLGEKLFFGSGTQLSVL.

The V and J genes are TRBV4-2 and TRBJ2-7. The CDR3 length is 15 residues. CDR1 is LGHNA and CDR2 is YNFKEQ in the germline V gene. The chain's CDR3 is CASSQENGRAYEQYF.

This chain joins TRBV5-1 and TRBJ2-3; no DNA is available, so the TRBD1 call from TCRdb remains unchecked. The V gene's germline CDR1 is SGHRS and CDR2 YFSETQ. CDR3 length: 14 amino acids. The CDR3 sequence is CASSLGQGIDTQYF.

Here the CDR3 reads CASSLGGQGALGGPQHF. The chain uses TRBV7-8 and TRBJ1-5; the TCRdb D gene call, TRBD1, has no DNA to confirm it. Germline V lookup: CDR1 SGHVS, CDR2 FQNEAQ. CDR3 length: 17 amino acids.

The chain links TRBV5-1 to TRBJ1-2; the D gene TCRdb calls, TRBD1, cannot be checked with no DNA. Germline V lookup: CDR1 SGHRS, CDR2 YFSETQ. The CDR3 covers 16 residues. The CDR3 spells CASSLSGTGASLGYTF.

The J gene is TRBJ2-2, the V gene TRBV29-1; TCRdb calls TRBD2, which cannot be checked without DNA. CDR1 is SQVTM, CDR2 ANQGSEA, per germline. The CDR3 totals 14 residues. CDR3 region: CSVESGTNTGELFF.

The chain carries TRBV7-8 and TRBJ1-1; TCRdb designates TRBD1, a call that cannot be tested without DNA. The CDR3 extends over 14 amino acids. Germline V CDR1 and CDR2: SGHVS, FQNEAQ. CDR3 amino acids: CASSLGTGRTEAFF. The full variable domain, rest sourced from reference TRBV7-8 and TRBJ1-1, is GAGVSQSPRYKVAKRGQDVALRCDPISGHVSLFWYQQALGQGPEFLTYFQNEAQLDKSGLPSDRFFAERPEGSVSTLKIQRTQQEDSAVYLCASSLGTGRTEAFFGQGTRLTVV.

The chain carries TRBV7-3 and TRBJ2-3; the TRBD1 assignment by TCRdb is unverifiable without DNA. The CDR3 runs 17 residues. In germline, CDR1 is SGHTA, CDR2 FQGTGA. The CDR3 loop reads CASSFHIPGEESDTQYF.

The chain recombines TRBV27 with TRBJ1-1; the D call from TCRdb, TRBD1, cannot be confirmed without DNA. This CDR3 has 15 residues. From germline, CDR1 is MNHEY and CDR2 SMNVEV (reference sequence). CDR3 loop: CASSFQGQGSTEAFF.

The chain uses TRBV7-2 and TRBJ2-3; TCRdb indicates TRBD2, and absent DNA this call remains unverified. This CDR3 contains 15 residues. Germline V gene sequence: CDR1 SGHTA, CDR2 FQGNSA. This CDR3 reads CASSLLAGIADTQYF.

The chain uses TRBV27 and TRBJ2-3; the TRBD2 assignment by TCRdb is unverifiable without DNA. Germline CDR1 MNHEY, CDR2 SMNVEV (reference sequence). This CDR3 region has 16 residues. CDR3 residues: CASSLGAAGGTDTQYF.

The chain uses TRBV15 and TRBJ1-1; TCRdb proposes TRBD1, but this gene call is untestable without DNA. Germline CDR1 is LNHNV and CDR2 is YYDKDF (reference sequence). The length of the CDR3 is 15 residues. The CDR3 spells CATSREGQLNAEAFF.

This chain connects TRBV2 to TRBJ2-7; as DNA is missing, the TRBD1 call by TCRdb cannot be tested. Germline V gene lookup returns CDR1 SNHLY and CDR2 FYNNEI. This CDR3 has 15 amino acids. CDR3 loop: CASSEGPNASYEQYF.

The chain joins TRBV11-2 to TRBJ2-2; the TRBD1 assignment by TCRdb is unverifiable without DNA. This CDR3 is built from 13 residues. Germline V gene lookup returns CDR1 SGHAT and CDR2 FQNNGV. CDR3 protein: CASSFGGSGELFF.

The chain employs TRBV7-6 and TRBJ2-1; checking the TCRdb D call of TRBD1 is not possible without DNA. The CDR3 runs 18 residues. CDR1 is SGHVS, CDR2 FNYEAQ, per germline. The CDR3 sequence: CASSLVVGTGYNLDEQFF.

The V gene is TRBV6-2 or TRBV6-3, the J gene TRBJ2-1; TCRdb returns TRBD2, unconfirmable since there is no DNA. The CDR3 runs 14 residues. Germline V gene data show CDR1 as MNHEY and CDR2 as SVGEGT. The CDR3 region is CASRLPGLNNEQFF.

This chain links TRBV28 with TRBJ1-2. From germline, CDR1 is MDHEN and CDR2 SYDVKM. The CDR3 is 13 amino acids. The CDR3 here is CASSLTSRYGYTF.

The genes are TRBV4-1 and TRBJ2-5; with no DNA, the TCRdb D assignment of TRBD1 cannot be verified. The CDR3 sequence is 15 residues long. From germline, CDR1 is MGHRA and CDR2 YSYEKL. CDR3 amino acids: CASSQDYSPGETQYF.

The V call is TRBV28, the J call TRBJ2-7; TCRdb's D call of TRBD1 is untestable without DNA. The CDR3 runs to 14 residues. Germline V lookup: CDR1 MDHEN, CDR2 SYDVKM. The CDR3 region is CASRGSGAYYEQYF.

CDR3: CASSRLGGWSGDEQFF. The V call is TRBV27, the J call TRBJ2-1; TCRdb indicates TRBD1, and absent DNA this call remains unverified. Germline V lookup: CDR1 MNHEY, CDR2 SMNVEV (reference sequence). This CDR3 has 16 residues.

The chain carries TRBV7-6 and TRBJ2-5; absent DNA, TCRdb's TRBD2 call cannot be checked. The CDR3 covers 16 residues. CDR1 SGHVS and CDR2 FNYEAQ come from the germline V gene. The CDR3 spells CASSASRGRLQETQYF.

V usage is TRBV14 and J usage is TRBJ2-1; the D call from TCRdb, TRBD1, cannot be confirmed without DNA. Germline V gene lookup returns CDR1 SGHDN and CDR2 FVKESK. The length of the CDR3 is 16 residues. CDR3 loop: CASSLGPGQGENEQFF.

J is TRBJ1-2 and V is TRBV5-1; TCRdb selects TRBD1, and the lack of DNA leaves this call unchecked. Germline CDR1 SGHRS, CDR2 YFSETQ. The CDR3 runs 12 residues. The chain's CDR3 is CASRTGAVGYTF.

The rearrangement joins TRBV27 to TRBJ1-1; the TRBD1 assignment by TCRdb is unverifiable without DNA. CDR3 length equals 13 residues. CDR1 MNHEY and CDR2 SMNVEV come from the germline V gene (reference sequence). The CDR3 is CASTHLGVTEAFF.

This chain connects TRBV6-1 to TRBJ2-1; TCRdb returns TRBD1, unconfirmable since there is no DNA. The CDR3 has 14 amino acids. Germline CDR1 MNHNS, CDR2 SASEGT. The chain's CDR3 is CASSMGGSYNEQFF.

The rearrangement links TRBV7-9 to TRBJ2-1; lacking DNA, the TRBD1 call made by TCRdb goes unchecked. The length of the CDR3 is 15 residues. Germline values: CDR1 SEHNR, CDR2 FQNEAQ (reference sequence). CDR3 region: CASSHRQSPDNEQFF.